This is a list of T cell receptor beta chains from one sample in a study of OX40 agonist ivuxolimab in advanced cancers. The data were produced by immunoSEQ multiplex PCR, yet TCRdb's version contains in-frame clones alone and is incomplete. The sample holds about 83,000 clones, approximately 84% seen once. This specimen was CD4+ or CD8+ T cells sorted from blood, taken in a trial of the OX40 agonist ivuxolimab. The receptors here all came from an adult with an advanced solid tumor such as melanoma, head and neck, liver or kidney cancer. Each CDR3 is given with its conserved first and last residue. D genes are given only for firm matches. The size field is filled for only some rows; it gives once, few, many or a size class.

d_gene: -; len: 14; abundance: -; j_gene: TRBJ2-3; v_gene: TRBV6-5; CDR3nt: TGTGCCACCCAAGGGGCGGTGAACACAGATACGCAGTATTTT; CDR3aa: CATQGAVNTDTQYF
d_gene: TRBD1; len: 13; abundance: -; j_gene: TRBJ1-1; v_gene: TRBV2; CDR3nt: TGTGCCAGCAGCGGGACAGGGGGCAAGAGAGCTTTCTTT; CDR3aa: CASSGTGGKRAFF
d_gene: TRBD1; len: 15; abundance: -; j_gene: TRBJ2-2; v_gene: TRBV7-9; CDR3nt: TGTGCCAGCAGCCCAAACGACAGGGGCACCGGGGAGCTGTTTTTT; CDR3aa: CASSPNDRGTGELFF
d_gene: -; len: 14; abundance: once; j_gene: TRBJ1-1; v_gene: TRBV7-8; CDR3nt: TGTGCCAGCAGCTTAGCGCGGGGGAACACTGAAGCTTTCTTT; CDR3aa: CASSLARGNTEAFF
d_gene: -; len: 14; abundance: once; j_gene: TRBJ2-3; v_gene: TRBV5-4; CDR3nt: TGTGCCAGCAGCTTAAAGACGGGACCAGATACGCAGTATTTT; CDR3aa: CASSLKTGPDTQYF
d_gene: -; len: 15; abundance: -; j_gene: TRBJ1-2; v_gene: TRBV7-9; CDR3nt: TGTGCCAGCAGCTTACCCCTAGACACTTTATATGGCTACACCTTC; CDR3aa: CASSLPLDTLYGYTF
d_gene: TRBD1; len: 14; abundance: few; j_gene: TRBJ1-6; v_gene: TRBV30; CDR3nt: TGTGCCTGGGAGCAGGGGACAGGGACCTCACCCCTCCACTTT; CDR3aa: CAWEQGTGTSPLHF
d_gene: -; len: 11; abundance: once; j_gene: TRBJ2-1; v_gene: TRBV5-1; CDR3nt: TGCGCCAGCAGCTCCCAGGGTGAGCAGTTCTTC; CDR3aa: CASSSQGEQFF
d_gene: TRBD2; len: 17; abundance: -; j_gene: TRBJ2-3; v_gene: TRBV11-1; CDR3nt: TGTGCCAGCAGCCTTCGACTAGCGGGATCTAGCACAGATACGCAGTATTTT; CDR3aa: CASSLRLAGSSTDTQYF
d_gene: -; len: 14; abundance: once; j_gene: TRBJ1-1; v_gene: TRBV7-9; CDR3nt: TGTGCCAGCAGCCGGTCGGGGGCCCACACTGAAGCTTTCTTT; CDR3aa: CASSRSGAHTEAFF
d_gene: -; len: 16; abundance: -; j_gene: TRBJ1-4; v_gene: TRBV5-1; CDR3nt: TGCGCCAGCAGCCTAAACGGGGGGCGGACGAATGAAAAACTGTTTTTT; CDR3aa: CASSLNGGRTNEKLFF
d_gene: TRBD2; len: 15; abundance: -; j_gene: TRBJ2-7; v_gene: TRBV19; CDR3nt: TGTGCCAGTAGTGTCTTCGCGGGAGCCTCCTACGAGCAGTACTTC; CDR3aa: CASSVFAGASYEQYF
d_gene: -; len: 15; abundance: once; j_gene: TRBJ2-1; v_gene: TRBV19; CDR3nt: TGTGCCAGTAGTAAGGGCCAGGCGATATCCAATGAGCAGTTCTTC; CDR3aa: CASSKGQAISNEQFF
d_gene: -; len: 15; abundance: -; j_gene: TRBJ1-1; v_gene: TRBV7-9; CDR3nt: TGTGCCAGCAGCGTCGGGCCGACCTCGAACACTGAAGCTTTCTTT; CDR3aa: CASSVGPTSNTEAFF
d_gene: TRBD1; len: 14; abundance: -; j_gene: TRBJ1-2; v_gene: TRBV6-5; CDR3nt: TGTGCCAGCAGTTATCGGGACAGGGGCTATGGCTACACCTTC; CDR3aa: CASSYRDRGYGYTF
d_gene: TRBD2; len: 18; abundance: -; j_gene: TRBJ2-3; v_gene: TRBV5-6; CDR3nt: TGTGCCAGCAGCTTGTTAGCGGGAGGGAGTGGTGGCACAGATACGCAGTATTTT; CDR3aa: CASSLLAGGSGGTDTQYF
d_gene: TRBD2; len: 15; abundance: -; j_gene: TRBJ2-7; v_gene: TRBV5-4; CDR3nt: TGTGCCAGCAGCTTGGGACTAGCGGGAGGAGGCGAGCAGTACTTC; CDR3aa: CASSLGLAGGGEQYF
d_gene: -; len: 13; abundance: -; j_gene: TRBJ1-5; v_gene: TRBV19; CDR3nt: TGTGCCAGTCGAGGGGAAACGCATCAGCCCCAGCATTTT; CDR3aa: CASRGETHQPQHF
d_gene: -; len: 13; abundance: -; j_gene: TRBJ1-2; v_gene: TRBV6-5; CDR3nt: TGTGCCAGCAGTTACTCCAAGAGCTATGGCTACACCTTC; CDR3aa: CASSYSKSYGYTF
d_gene: -; len: 14; abundance: -; j_gene: TRBJ1-1; v_gene: TRBV18; CDR3nt: TGTGCCAGCTCAGCCTCGGGGGTGGGCACTGAAGCTTTCTTT; CDR3aa: CASSASGVGTEAFF
d_gene: -; len: 13; abundance: -; j_gene: TRBJ1-2; v_gene: TRBV19; CDR3nt: TGTGCCAGTAGTCTCGACCGTCGCTATGTCTACACCTTC; CDR3aa: CASSLDRRYVYTF
d_gene: -; len: 14; abundance: -; j_gene: TRBJ2-7; v_gene: TRBV28; CDR3nt: TGTGCCAGCCTCAAGTTGCAGGGAAACTACGAGCAGTACTTC; CDR3aa: CASLKLQGNYEQYF
d_gene: -; len: 13; abundance: -; j_gene: TRBJ2-1; v_gene: TRBV7-3; CDR3nt: TGTGCCAGCAGCTTAAGAGGCGGGGATGAGCAGTTCTTC; CDR3aa: CASSLRGGDEQFF
d_gene: -; len: 18; abundance: -; j_gene: TRBJ1-3; v_gene: TRBV18; CDR3nt: TGTGCCAGCTCCCTCCACCGTATCAGACGAGACTCTGGAAACACCATATATTTT; CDR3aa: CASSLHRIRRDSGNTIYF
d_gene: -; len: 13; abundance: once; j_gene: TRBJ1-6; v_gene: TRBV6-6; CDR3nt: TGTGCCAGCAGTTATAGGGCTAATTCACCCCTCCACTTT; CDR3aa: CASSYRANSPLHF
d_gene: -; len: 16; abundance: -; j_gene: TRBJ2-4; v_gene: TRBV4-3; CDR3nt: TGCGCCAGCAGCCCCTCCGCCGGGGTAGCCAAAAACATTCAGTACTTC; CDR3aa: CASSPSAGVAKNIQYF
d_gene: -; len: 15; abundance: -; j_gene: TRBJ1-5; v_gene: TRBV19; CDR3nt: TGTGCCAGTACATGGAGTTTTCATAGCAATCAGCCCCAGCATTTT; CDR3aa: CASTWSFHSNQPQHF
d_gene: TRBD1; len: 17; abundance: -; j_gene: TRBJ1-2; v_gene: TRBV30; CDR3nt: TGTGCCTGGAGTCGGTGGTTGGGACAGGGTATAAAAGATGGCTACACCTTC; CDR3aa: CAWSRWLGQGIKDGYTF
d_gene: -; len: 14; abundance: -; j_gene: TRBJ1-2; v_gene: TRBV14; CDR3nt: TGTGCCAGCGCCTCGGGGCCGGGGCTCTATGGCTACACCTTC; CDR3aa: CASASGPGLYGYTF